This is a list of T cell receptor beta chains from one sample in a study of patients and donors after allogeneic stem cell transplantation. TCRdb fed the RT-PCR reads into MiXCR, producing one record per CDR3 protein. Of more than 150,000 distinct CDR3 sequences in the sample, around two fifths were seen once. Specimen: blood, either unsorted or a sorted T cell fraction (not recorded which). Receptors originate from a human donor who was either an allogeneic HSCT recipient or a stem cell or donor lymphocyte infusion donor (not recorded which). It is not recorded whose cells these are; they may come from a transplant donor. The CDR3 runs from the conserved cysteine through the conserved F or W. D genes are given only for firm matches. Rows give clone size only sometimes, using once, few, many, or a class for an expanded clone.

>TRBV21-1|few|TRBJ2-4|NA
TGTGCCAGCAGCAAAACCGTAGGCGGGATCAGAGAAGCCAAAAACATTCAGTACTTC
CASSKTVGGIREAKNIQYF
>TRBV4-3|few|TRBJ2-1|TRBD2
TGCGCCAGCAGCCAAGATTTCGGGCTAGCGGGAGTTAGCTCCTACAATGAGCAGTTCTTC
CASSQDFGLAGVSSYNEQFF
>TRBV6-5|NA|TRBJ1-2|NA
TGTGCCAGCAGTTCTTCAGGGGTCGGCTACACCTTC
CASSSSGVGYTF
>TRBV7-2|many|TRBJ1-1|NA
TGTGCCAGCAGCCCGGGACTCCGACGTGAAGCTTTCTTT
CASSPGLRREAFF
>TRBV28|few|TRBJ2-3|NA
TGTGCCAGCAGTCAAGTTCAGGGGGGGACAGTAACTGGGTATTTT
CASSQVQGGTVTGYF
>TRBV30|once|TRBJ1-1|NA
TGTGCCTGGAGTCCTGGAGGGCTTGGAAACACTGAAGCTTTCTTT
CAWSPGGLGNTEAFF
>TRBV4-3|NA|TRBJ2-1|TRBD2
TGCGCCAGCAGCCAAGCCACTAGCGGCTACAATGAGCAGTTCTTC
CASSQATSGYNEQFF
>TRBV7-8|NA|TRBJ1-1|NA
TGTGCCAGCAGCTTCCCCCTAATGGGGGAATTGAACACTGAAGCTTTCTTT
CASSFPLMGELNTEAFF
>TRBV12-3/TRBV12-4|NA|TRBJ1-5|NA
TGTGCCAGCACCGGGGGGAGGGATAGCAATCAGCCCCAGCATTTT
CASTGGRDSNQPQHF
>TRBV15|once|TRBJ2-7|TRBD2
TGTGCCACCAGCAGAGTCCTGGGACTAGCGATTACCTACGAGCAGTACTTC
CATSRVLGLAITYEQYF
>TRBV12-3/TRBV12-4|NA|TRBJ2-5|TRBD2
TGTGCCAGCAGTTCAGGACTAGACCAAGAGACCCAGTACTTC
CASSSGLDQETQYF
>TRBV27|few|TRBJ1-5|NA
TGTGCCAGCCGGGGGTCAAGCAATCAGCCCCAGCATTTT
CASRGSSNQPQHF
>TRBV4-2|NA|TRBJ1-1|NA
TGTGCCAGCAGCCAAGACAGGGTCCGAGAAGCTTTCTTT
CASSQDRVREAFF
>TRBV12-3/TRBV12-4|NA|TRBJ1-1|NA
TGTGCCAGCAGTTTCTCGGGGGCGAACACTGAAGCTTTCTTT
CASSFSGANTEAFF
>TRBV9|NA|TRBJ2-1|TRBD2
TGTGCCAGCAGCGGAGTCGCTAGCGGGATATATGAGCAGTTCTTC
CASSGVASGIYEQFF
>TRBV3-1|NA|TRBJ1-1|TRBD1
TGTGCCAGCAGCCAAGAAATGGGACAGCGGGCTGAAGCTTTCTTT
CASSQEMGQRAEAFF
>TRBV12-3/TRBV12-4|few|TRBJ2-3|NA
TGTGCCAGCACCCCGGGAACTAGCACAGATACGCAGTATTTT
CASTPGTSTDTQYF
>TRBV4-3|NA|TRBJ2-5|TRBD2
TGCGCCAGCAGCCAAGTATCGAGCGGGAGTTATGGGGAGACCCAGTACTTC
CASSQVSSGSYGETQYF
>TRBV9|NA|TRBJ1-6|TRBD1
TGTGCCAGCAGCCTAATCGGGACAGCGAATTCACCCCTCCACTTT
CASSLIGTANSPLHF
>TRBV10-3|few|TRBJ2-3|TRBD2
TGTGCCATCAGTGAGTCGGGGAGGGCGGTAGATACGCAGTATTTT
CAISESGRAVDTQYF
>TRBV12-3/TRBV12-4|few|TRBJ1-5|NA
TGTGCCAGCACCCCGTCAGAGAGCAATCAGCCCCAGCATTTT
CASTPSESNQPQHF
>TRBV3-1|few|TRBJ1-2|NA
TGTGCCAGCAGCCAACGAGGGTCCTATGGCTACACCTTC
CASSQRGSYGYTF
>TRBV24-1|NA|TRBJ1-1|TRBD1
TGTGCCACTAGGGGACAGGGGGACACTGAAGCTTTCTTT
CATRGQGDTEAFF
>TRBV7-2|NA|TRBJ1-1|TRBD1
TGTGCCAGCAGCTTAGGCACAGGGGGCTACACTGAAGCTTTCTTT
CASSLGTGGYTEAFF
>TRBV29-1|NA|TRBJ2-1|TRBD2
TGCAGCGCAACGAAGGGGGGTAGCGGGAGGGAATCCTACAATGAGCAGTTCTTC
CSATKGGSGRESYNEQFF
>TRBV5-4|NA|TRBJ1-1|NA
TGTGCCAGCAGCTTGGCCGGACAGAAGAACACTGAAGCTTTCTTT
CASSLAGQKNTEAFF
>TRBV7-9|few|TRBJ1-5|NA
TGTGCCAGCAGCCCATCCTACCCAGGTCAGCCCCAGCATTTT
CASSPSYPGQPQHF
>TRBV29-1|NA|TRBJ2-5|NA
TGCAGCGTAAACCGCCAGGGGGAGACCCAGTACTTC
CSVNRQGETQYF
>TRBV3-1|NA|TRBJ2-1|NA
TGTGCCAGCAGCCAAGATAGGCATCGCGATGAGCAGTTCTTC
CASSQDRHRDEQFF
>TRBV12-3/TRBV12-4|NA|TRBJ1-2|NA
TGTGCCAGCACCCCGTGGAGGGTGGCTGGCTACACCTTC
CASTPWRVAGYTF
>TRBV6-5|NA|TRBJ2-1|TRBD2
TGTGCCAGCAGTTCCTTGGTTAGCGGGAGGGCCGAGGTGGTGAATGAGCAGTTCTTC
CASSSLVSGRAEVVNEQFF
>TRBV15|NA|TRBJ2-3|NA
TGTGCCACCAGCAGAGAATGGCAGGGCGCGTCCGCTAGCACAGATACGCAGTATTTT
CATSREWQGASASTDTQYF
>TRBV30|NA|TRBJ1-1|NA
TGTGCCTGGGGGAAAGGTTTCGGCACTGAAGCTTTCTTT
CAWGKGFGTEAFF
>TRBV12-3/TRBV12-4|once|TRBJ2-1|NA
TGTGCCAGCAGTTTAGTTCAGCGAACCAATGAGCAGTTCTTC
CASSLVQRTNEQFF
>TRBV2|NA|TRBJ1-1|TRBD1
TGTGCCAGCAGTGAGGTAGAAGGACAGGTGGGAACTGAAGCTTTCTTT
CASSEVEGQVGTEAFF
>TRBV6-5|few|TRBJ1-2|NA
TGTGCCAGCACTCCAAGGGAACGAGGCTATGGCTACACCTTC
CASTPRERGYGYTF
>TRBV28|NA|TRBJ1-1|NA
TGTGCCAGCATCGCGGCAGTGGGGGCGCGAATGGTGGCTTTCTTT
CASIAAVGARMVAFF
>TRBV12-3/TRBV12-4|few|TRBJ1-5|NA
TGTGCCAGCACCAGAGGGGGGGTTCAGCCCCAGCATTTT
CASTRGGVQPQHF
>TRBV6-2/TRBV6-3|NA|TRBJ2-5|TRBD2
TGTGCCACCTGGGCGACTAGCGGGAGGGAGGGAGAGACCCAGTACTTC
CATWATSGREGETQYF
>TRBV6-5|NA|TRBJ2-1|NA
TGTGCCAGCAGTTTGGGGCCCCCGGGCCTAGGGAGCCCCAATGAGCAGTTCTTC
CASSLGPPGLGSPNEQFF
>TRBV12-3/TRBV12-4|NA|TRBJ2-1|TRBD2
TGTGCCAGCAGTACCACTAGCGGGACCTACAATGAGCAGTTCTTC
CASSTTSGTYNEQFF
>TRBV3-1|NA|TRBJ1-2|TRBD1
TGTGCCAGCAGCCCCACAGGGGGCGAGGACAACTATGGCTACACCTTC
CASSPTGGEDNYGYTF
>TRBV10-3|NA|TRBJ2-4|TRBD1
TGTGCCATCAGTTCAACAGGGGGAGAAAACATTCAGTACTTC
CAISSTGGENIQYF
>TRBV24-1|few|TRBJ2-1|NA
TGTGCCACCAGTGTACCCCCAGGGCATGAGCAGTTCTTC
CATSVPPGHEQFF
>TRBV7-6|NA|TRBJ1-1|NA
TGTGCCAGCTTTCCCACTCAGGGCACTGAAGCTTTCTTT
CASFPTQGTEAFF
>TRBV28|NA|TRBJ2-7|TRBD1
TGTGCCAGCAGCCACAGGGGGTTTACCTACGAGCAGTACTTC
CASSHRGFTYEQYF